A selection of T cell receptor beta chains follows, all from one sample in a study of metastatic and nonmetastatic thyroid tumors. With MiXCR, TCRdb reprocessed the PCR reads. The sample includes under 7,500 clones, approximately 32% of them seen just once. Input material: tumor tissue. The receptors were gathered from a female donor with papillary thyroid cancer or a benign thyroid nodule (not recorded which). Some clones in this sample may be carry-over from other donors' samples. The CDR3 runs from the conserved cysteine through the conserved F or W. A D gene is named only where the DNA matches it firmly. A row's size may be missing; if present it is once, few, many or a size class.

V gene	J gene	D gene	clone size	CDR3 protein	CDR3 DNA
TRBV28	TRBJ2-5	.	medium-sized	CASSFSVTQETQYF	TGTGCCAGCAGTTTCAGTGTCACCCAAGAGACCCAGTACTTC
TRBV11-2	TRBJ2-2	.	many	CASSLFSTPESGELFF	TGTGCCAGCAGCTTATTTTCCACCCCAGAGTCCGGGGAGCTGTTTTTT
TRBV6-2/TRBV6-3	TRBJ1-2	TRBD1	few	CASSPDRRRGSFNYGYTF	TGTGCCAGCAGCCCGGACAGGAGAAGGGGCTCTTTTAACTATGGCTACACCTTC
TRBV7-3	TRBJ1-1	.	many	CASSRDQNTEAFF	TGTGCCAGCAGCCGAGACCAGAACACTGAAGCTTTCTTT
TRBV12-3/TRBV12-4	TRBJ2-7	.	.	CASTRAPRDEQYF	TGTGCCAGCACCCGGGCCCCACGGGACGAGCAGTACTTC
TRBV18	TRBJ1-3	.	medium-sized	CASSPDRVTGNTIYF	TGTGCCAGCTCACCGGATAGAGTTACTGGAAACACCATATATTTT
TRBV5-1	TRBJ2-6	.	.	CASSLVGRRSSGANVLTF	TGCGCCAGCAGCTTGGTCGGCCGACGATCCTCTGGGGCCAACGTCCTGACTTTC
TRBV18	TRBJ1-4	TRBD1	many	CASSPRDRVEKLFF	TGTGCCAGCTCACCAAGGGACAGGGTGGAAAAACTGTTTTTT
TRBV28	TRBJ2-7	.	.	CASSFGYSYEQYF	TGTGCCAGCAGTTTTGGCTACTCCTACGAGCAGTACTTC
TRBV3-1	TRBJ1-6	.	large	CASSHGESYNSPLHF	TGTGCCAGCAGCCACGGGGAATCCTATAATTCACCCCTCCACTTT
TRBV30	TRBJ1-2	.	few	CAWSVLRGGYTF	TGTGCCTGGAGTGTACTACGCGGCGGCTACACCTTC
TRBV11-2	TRBJ2-1	.	.	CASSPEGRVRGEQFF	TGTGCCAGCAGCCCCGAGGGTCGGGTGAGGGGGGAGCAGTTCTTC
TRBV30	TRBJ1-2	.	.	CAWSKGLNYGYTF	TGTGCCTGGAGTAAGGGATTGAACTATGGCTACACCTTC
TRBV2	TRBJ2-7	TRBD2	.	CASSRTSGGYEQYF	TGTGCCAGCAGTAGGACTAGCGGGGGCTACGAGCAGTACTTC
TRBV6-1	TRBJ2-7	TRBD1	medium-sized	CASSEDKLRQGSYEQYF	TGTGCCAGCAGTGAAGACAAGCTGAGACAGGGATCCTACGAGCAGTACTTC
TRBV7-2	TRBJ2-5	.	.	CASSLVIGISETQYF	TGTGCCAGCAGCTTAGTTATAGGGATAAGTGAGACCCAGTACTTC
TRBV6-4	TRBJ2-3	TRBD2	.	CASSPLAGGQDTQYF	TGTGCCAGCAGTCCTCTAGCGGGGGGGCAAGATACGCAGTATTTT
TRBV11-2	TRBJ2-2	TRBD2	.	CAISLVVLAALNAGELFF	TGTGCCATCAGCTTAGTTGTACTAGCGGCCCTGAACGCCGGGGAGCTGTTTTTT
TRBV12-3/TRBV12-4	TRBJ2-7	TRBD1	few	CASSLSRGYEQYF	TGTGCCAGCAGTTTATCCAGGGGGTACGAGCAGTACTTC
TRBV12-3/TRBV12-4	TRBJ2-3	TRBD2	few	CASSDTGTTTDTQYF	TGTGCCAGCAGCGATACCGGGACTACTACAGATACGCAGTATTTT
TRBV5-1	TRBJ2-1	.	.	CASSLGDSRSYNEQFF	TGCGCCAGCAGCTTAGGGGACTCCCGCTCCTACAATGAGCAGTTCTTC
TRBV6-2/TRBV6-3	TRBJ1-2	.	few	CARERGNYGYTF	TGTGCCAGAGAAAGAGGGAACTATGGCTACACCTTC
TRBV30	TRBJ2-2	.	once	CPWSVLAPGGTGELFF	TGTCCCTGGAGTGTACTGGCACCCGGGGGCACCGGGGAGCTGTTTTTT
TRBV20-1	TRBJ1-3	TRBD1	medium-sized	CSAMTGASSGNTIYF	TGCAGTGCCATGACAGGGGCCAGCTCTGGAAACACCATATATTTT
TRBV2	TRBJ1-2	.	medium-sized	CASSPGTAINYGYTF	TGTGCCAGCAGTCCTGGGACGGCTATTAACTATGGCTACACCTTC
TRBV28	TRBJ2-7	.	medium-sized	CASRPGPGYEQYF	TGTGCCAGCAGGCCGGGACCGGGCTACGAGCAGTACTTC
TRBV9	TRBJ2-7	TRBD2	.	CASSGTSAYEQYF	TGTGCCAGCAGCGGGACTAGCGCCTACGAGCAGTACTTC
TRBV11-1	TRBJ2-1	TRBD2	once	CASSLGGLSSYNEQFF	TGTGCCAGCAGCTTAGGGGGACTATCTTCCTACAATGAGCAGTTCTTC
TRBV20-1	TRBJ1-5	.	.	CSARPPSGHPMGNQPQHF	TGCAGTGCTAGACCACCTTCTGGACACCCAATGGGCAATCAGCCCCAGCATTTT
TRBV12-3/TRBV12-4	TRBJ1-5	.	medium-sized	CASSWGVGGNQPQHF	TGTGCCAGCAGCTGGGGGGTGGGAGGCAATCAGCCCCAGCATTTT
TRBV2	TRBJ2-3	.	many	CASRRVRATSTDTQYF	TGTGCCAGCAGGCGGGTGAGGGCAACTAGCACAGATACGCAGTATTTT
TRBV28	TRBJ2-7	TRBD1	.	CASSLQPWTGGLHEQYF	TGTGCCAGCAGTCTTCAACCGTGGACAGGGGGGTTGCACGAGCAGTACTTC
TRBV30	TRBJ1-4	.	.	CASSGGRDEKLFF	TGTGCCTCAAGTGGGGGGCGCGATGAAAAACTGTTTTTT